This T cell receptor beta chain is from a study of OX40 agonist ivuxolimab in advanced cancers. The length of the CDR3 is 15 residues. The germline V gene has CDR1 MNHEY and CDR2 SMNVEV (reference sequence). V was clipped by 7 bases and J by 3 bases; unmatched bases: 9. The method was immunoSEQ multiplex PCR; TCRdb's version includes in-frame clones alone and lacks a portion of them. The sample records around 61,000 clones, 82% being singletons. The sample was CD4+ or CD8+ T cells sorted from blood, taken in a trial of the OX40 agonist ivuxolimab. The rearrangement uses TRBV27 and TRBJ2-7; 10 bases match TRBD1. The origin of this receptor is an adult with an advanced solid tumor such as melanoma, head and neck, liver or kidney cancer. The DNA for the CDR3 is TGTGCCAGCACCACTAACCGGGACAGGGGCTACGAGCAGTACTTC. It specifies CASTTNRDRGYEQYF.